Each of the 30 T cell receptor beta chains below was sequenced from the same sample in a study of T cell changes during pregnancy in multiple sclerosis. Measured with immunoSEQ multiplex PCR; TCRdb has only the in-frame clones, and not every one. The table shows approximately 35,000 clones, with 90% to 95% occurring only once. The specimen comprised CD4+ T cells from peripheral blood mononuclear cells, sampled in the third trimester of pregnancy. The receptors originated from a female donor in good health, enrolled as a control in a pregnancy study.

The rearrangement joins TRBV4-1 to TRBJ2-7, with TRBD2 matching 10 bases. The CDR3 is made up of 15 amino acids. CDR1 and CDR2 from the germline V gene are MGHRA and YSYEKL. The V gene end was trimmed by 1 base and the J gene end by 6 bases; junction bases not matched to a gene: 6. This chain's CDR3 is CASSQALAGVPEQYF. The DNA for the CDR3 is TGCGCCAGCAGCCAAGCGCTAGCGGGAGTACCCGAGCAGTACTTC.

The V call is TRBV30, the J call TRBJ1-4; D may be TRBD1 (5 bases). The V end was cut by 4 bases, the J end by 0 bases, with 9 bases between. The germline gives CDR1 GTSNPN, CDR2 SVGIG (reference sequence). The CDR3 length is 14 residues. CDR3 in DNA: TGTGCCTGGACAGACAGAGCAACTAATGAAAAACTGTTTTTT. It is translated as CAWTDRATNEKLFF.

The chain is built from TRBV30 and TRBJ2-7; 8 nucleotides match TRBD2. The CDR3 totals 17 residues. V trimming: 1 base; J trimming: 2 bases; junction bases outside the gene matches: 13. Per germline, CDR1 GTSNPN and CDR2 SVGIG (reference sequence). This chain's CDR3 is CAWSGMRVSGVTYEQYF. The CDR3 DNA sequence: TGTGCCTGGAGTGGGATGAGGGTTAGCGGGGTAACCTACGAGCAGTACTTC.

This chain connects TRBV10-1 to TRBJ2-2, with 10 positions matching TRBD2. The CDR3 contains 20 residues. Germline trimming cut 8 bases from V and 0 bases from J; bases unmatched to any gene: 18. Germline CDR1 and CDR2: WNHNN and SYGVQD (reference sequence). The CDR3 coding sequence is TGCGCCAGCCCCAAGGGGTCTAGCGGGGGTCTTACTGCGAACACCGGGGAGCTGTTTTTT. This sequence encodes CASPKGSSGGLTANTGELFF.

This clone was seen once. The chain employs TRBV6-6 and TRBJ2-7; 8 nucleotides match TRBD1. The germline gives CDR1 MNHNY, CDR2 SVGAGI (reference sequence). The CDR3 totals 13 residues. Trimming removed 5 bases from V and 4 bases from J; junction bases left unmatched: 4. The CDR3 region is CASSLGQGYEQYF. The CDR3 DNA follows: TGTGCCAGCAGTCTCGGACAGGGTTACGAGCAGTACTTC.

This clone was seen a handful of times. The V and J genes are TRBV19 and TRBJ1-2; the D gene is possibly TRBD1 (5 bases). The CDR3 is 14 amino acids. Germline V gives CDR1 LNHDA, CDR2 SQIVND (reference sequence). The ends were cut back, 5 bases at V and 8 bases at J, with 18 bases in the middle. CDR3 sequence: CASSERTPPRGYTF. DNA for the CDR3: TGTGCCAGTAGTGAACGGACACCGCCAAGGGGCTACACCTTC.

J is TRBJ1-2 and V is TRBV4-1, with 8 bases lining up with TRBD1. With 4 bases clipped from V and 6 bases from J, the junction kept 7 bases outside the gene matches. The CDR3 extends over 14 amino acids. CDR1 MGHRA and CDR2 YSYEKL come from the germline V gene. CDR3 residues: CASSPTGESDGYTF. The CDR3 region has the DNA TGCGCCAGCAGCCCGACAGGGGAGAGCGATGGCTACACCTTC.

J is TRBJ1-5 and V is TRBV2; D remains ambiguous. Trimming took 7 bases from V and 1 from J, leaving 14 bases between them. The CDR3 loop spans 15 amino acids. The V gene's germline CDR1 is SNHLY and CDR2 FYNNEI. CDR3 loop: CASMKGEASNQPQHF. In nucleotides, the CDR3 is TGTGCCAGCATGAAGGGAGAAGCCAGCAATCAGCCCCAGCATTTT.

The chain is built from TRBV4-2 and TRBJ1-2; D gene uncertain. Germline V gene data show CDR1 as LGHNA and CDR2 as YNFKEQ. The CDR3 covers 13 residues. The V gene lost 8 bases and the J gene lost 3 bases, with 13 bases spanning the gap. CDR3 sequence reads: CASPLERDYGYTF. The CDR3 DNA follows: TGTGCCAGCCCTCTCGAGAGGGACTATGGCTACACCTTC.

The V gene is TRBV5-1, the J gene TRBJ1-6; 7 bases are a match to TRBD1. The J segment lost 7 bases and the V segment lost 0 bases, leaving 4 bases of the junction unmatched. The CDR3 runs 15 residues. Germline CDR1 reads SGHRS; CDR2 reads YFSETQ. The CDR3 sequence: CASSLGQGRNSPLHF. CDR3 nucleotide sequence: TGCGCCAGCAGCTTGGGACAGGGACGGAATTCACCCCTCCACTTT. Together with reference TRBV5-1 and TRBJ1-6, the CDR3 gives the full variable domain: KAGVTQTPRYLIKTRGQQVTLSCSPISGHRSVSWYQQTPGQGLQFLFEYFSETQRNKGNFPGRFSGRQFSNSRSEMNVSTLELGDSALYLCASSLGQGRNSPLHFGNGTRLTVT.

This chain links TRBV7-9 with TRBJ2-5, with TRBD1 matching over 8 bases. V shed 1 base, J shed 3 bases, and the junction held 4 bases outside the gene matches. Germline lookup yields CDR1 SEHNR and CDR2 FQNEAQ (reference sequence). The length of the CDR3 is 15 residues. As DNA, the CDR3 is TGTGCCAGCAGCTTAGACAGGGGGGTAAAAGAGACCCAGTACTTC. Its translation is CASSLDRGVKETQYF.

The genes are TRBV6-1 and TRBJ2-7, with D uncertain. V was clipped by 7 bases and J by 0 bases, with 10 bases between them. The CDR3 spans 13 residues. CDR1 is MNHNS, CDR2 SASEGT, per germline. CDR3 protein: CASTWSSSYEQYF. The DNA for the CDR3 is TGTGCCAGCACCTGGTCGAGCTCCTACGAGCAGTACTTC.

This rearrangement joins TRBV19 to TRBJ2-3, with D uncertain. This CDR3 spans 13 amino acids. Germline V CDR1 and CDR2: LNHDA, SQIVND (reference sequence). Trimming left V 5 bases short and J 2 bases short, with 8 bases between. CDR3 DNA sequence: TGTGCCAGTAGTTTCACACCCACAGATACGCAGTATTTT. Protein: CASSFTPTDTQYF.

The CDR3 DNA sequence: TGCGCCAGCACAGAATCTAGCGGGGGGGATCAAGAGACCCAGTACTTC. It translates to CASTESSGGDQETQYF. The chain employs TRBV5-1 and TRBJ2-5, with 12 bases lining up with TRBD2. The ends lost 6 bases at V and 2 bases at J; junction bases unmatched: 8. Looked up from germline, CDR1 is SGHRS and CDR2 is YFSETQ. The CDR3 totals 16 residues. Variable domain in full (rest from reference TRBV5-1 and TRBJ2-5): KAGVTQTPRYLIKTRGQQVTLSCSPISGHRSVSWYQQTPGQGLQFLFEYFSETQRNKGNFPGRFSGRQFSNSRSEMNVSTLELGDSALYLCASTESSGGDQETQYFGPGTRLLVL.

The genes are TRBV19 and TRBJ1-6; 10 bases are shared with TRBD1. CDR3 length equals 15 residues. V was pared by 3 bases and J by 6 bases, with 2 bases of the junction left unmatched. Germline assignment: CDR1 LNHDA and CDR2 SQIVND (reference sequence). The CDR3 DNA reads as TGTGCCAGTAGTATTCGGGACAGGGGTAATTCACCCCTCCACTTT. Translating gives CASSIRDRGNSPLHF.

The chain combines TRBV2 with TRBJ1-1; no clear D gene. From germline, CDR1 is SNHLY and CDR2 FYNNEI. V shed 0 bases and J shed 8 bases, with 10 bases lying between them. This CDR3 is built from 13 residues. The CDR3 DNA sequence: TGTGCCAGCAGTGAAGCAGAGAGGAGCGAAGCTTTCTTT. Its translation is CASSEAERSEAFF. Variable domain in full (rest from reference TRBV2 and TRBJ1-1): EPEVTQTPSHQVTQMGQEVILRCVPISNHLYFYWYRQILGQKVEFLVSFYNNEISEKSEIFDDQFSVERPDGSNFTLKIRSTKLEDSAMYFCASSEAERSEAFFGQGTRLTVV.

The CDR3 loop is CASSTGAGEQFF. The CDR3 DNA follows: TGTGCCAGCTCAACAGGGGCCGGCGAGCAGTTCTTC. The chain couples TRBV18 to TRBJ2-1; 7 nucleotides match TRBD1. Trimming at V came to 5 bases and at J to 10 bases, leaving 5 bases not matched to a gene. Germline assignment: CDR1 KGHSH and CDR2 LQKENI. The CDR3 sequence is 12 residues long.

This chain connects TRBV19 to TRBJ2-3; 8 bases are shared with TRBD2. The CDR3 length is 13 residues. V was clipped by 10 bases and J by 3 bases; unmatched bases: 6. Germline V gene sequence: CDR1 LNHDA, CDR2 SQIVND (reference sequence). CDR3 DNA sequence: TGTGCCACTGGACTAGCAGGTACAGATACGCAGTATTTT. Its protein product is CATGLAGTDTQYF.

This clone was observed a few times. The chain carries TRBV9 and TRBJ2-7, with D tentatively TRBD2 (6 bases). Germline CDR1 and CDR2: SGDLS and YYNGEE. This CDR3 has 14 residues. The ends were cut back, 1 base at V and 7 bases at J, with 15 bases in the middle. The CDR3 loop is CASSVTAGPAEQYF. CDR3 sequence (DNA): TGTGCCAGCAGCGTAACCGCGGGGCCGGCGGAGCAGTACTTC.

The rearrangement joins TRBV7-8 to TRBJ1-2; tentative D call: TRBD1 (6 bases). Germline CDR1 SGHVS, CDR2 FQNEAQ. This CDR3 has 14 amino acids. Trimming pared 4 bases from V and 5 bases from J, leaving 14 bases between. DNA for the CDR3: TGTGCCAGCAGCTGGAGCGGCCAGGGGTATGGCTACACCTTC. As protein: CASSWSGQGYGYTF.

The count of this clone is one. The CDR3 protein is CASRERTAGTDTQYF. CDR3 nucleotide sequence: TGTGCCAGCAGGGAAAGGACAGCGGGGACGGATACGCAGTATTTT. This chain connects TRBV2 to TRBJ2-3; D is perhaps TRBD2 (7 bases). This CDR3 is 15 amino acids long. Germline V gives CDR1 SNHLY, CDR2 FYNNEI. The germline V and J ends were trimmed by 6 bases and 6 bases, with 19 bases remaining between them.

This clone was seen just once. The chain recombines TRBV6-5 with TRBJ2-1, with TRBD2 as a possible D gene (5 bases). V dropped 8 bases and J dropped 0 bases, with 14 bases sitting between them. The CDR3 has 15 amino acids. Germline V gene sequence: CDR1 MNHEY, CDR2 SVGAGI. This CDR3 reads CASYSRTSSYNEQFF. The CDR3 DNA reads TGTGCCAGCTATTCCCGCACTAGCTCCTACAATGAGCAGTTCTTC.

The chain links TRBV28 to TRBJ2-1; no definite D call. Trimming shortened V by 10 bases and J by 6 bases, and 13 bases separated the two germline ends. The V gene's germline CDR1 is MDHEN and CDR2 SYDVKM. CDR3 size: 12 residues. CDR3 DNA sequence: TGTGCCACCCGAAATACAATCAATGAGCAGTTCTTC. Its protein is CATRNTINEQFF.

J is TRBJ2-7 and V is TRBV11-2, with 7 bases matching TRBD1. After removal of 1 base from V and 2 bases from J, the junction contained 2 bases not matched to a gene. Germline lookup yields CDR1 SGHAT and CDR2 FQNNGV. The CDR3 has 14 amino acids. This CDR3 is CASSLGQGPYEQYF. The DNA for the CDR3 is TGTGCCAGCAGCTTAGGACAGGGTCCCTACGAGCAGTACTTC.

This clone came up a few times. V usage is TRBV29-1 and J usage is TRBJ1-1; TRBD1 aligns across 7 bases. V dropped 7 bases and J dropped 4; count of bases not matched to a gene: 6. The CDR3 is 12 residues long. From germline, CDR1 is SQVTM and CDR2 ANQGSEA. The CDR3 is CSGTAGGTEAFF. The CDR3 coding sequence is TGCAGCGGGACCGCAGGGGGCACTGAAGCTTTCTTT.

V usage is TRBV27 and J usage is TRBJ1-1, with D maybe TRBD1 (5 bases). Trimming removed 3 bases from V and 6 bases from J, with 11 bases in between. Germline values: CDR1 MNHEY, CDR2 SMNVEV (reference sequence). The CDR3 is 13 residues long. CDR3 sequence (DNA): TGTGCCAGCAGTTTGGGGCAGGGCCCTGAAGCTTTCTTT. Protein sequence: CASSLGQGPEAFF.

This sequence joins TRBV5-6 and TRBJ1-2, with a tentative D call TRBD1 (6 bases). V lost 8 bases, J lost 0 bases, and 14 bases lay in between. The CDR3 is made up of 14 amino acids. CDR1 SGHDT and CDR2 YYEEEE come from the germline V gene. CDR3 coding DNA: TGTGCCAGTTCTCCAGGGGCGGCTAACTATGGCTACACCTTC. Amino acid sequence: CASSPGAANYGYTF. The entire variable domain, with the rest obtained from reference TRBV5-6 and TRBJ1-2, is as follows: DAGVTQSPTHLIKTRGQQVTLRCSPKSGHDTVSWYQQALGQGPQFIFQYYEEEERQRGNFPDRFSGHQFPNYSSELNVNALLLGDSALYLCASSPGAANYGYTFGSGTRLTVV.

The V and J genes are TRBV18 and TRBJ1-1; D is undetermined. The ends were cut back, 3 bases at V and 1 base at J, with 9 bases in the middle. The CDR3 contains 14 residues. In germline, CDR1 is KGHSH, CDR2 LQKENI. The CDR3 region is CASSPPSGNTEAFF. The CDR3 DNA sequence: TGTGCCAGCTCACCTCCTAGCGGGAACACTGAAGCTTTCTTT. The full variable domain, with the rest looked up from reference TRBV18 and TRBJ1-1, is NAGVMQNPRHLVRRRGQEARLRCSPMKGHSHVYWYRQLPEEGLKFMVYLQKENIIDESGMPKERFSAEFPKEGPSILRIQQVVRGDSAAYFCASSPPSGNTEAFFGQGTRLTVV.

V usage is TRBV12-5 and J usage is TRBJ2-2; D may be TRBD2 (5 bases). Germline V gene lookup returns CDR1 LGHNT and CDR2 FRNRAP. The CDR3 length is 12 residues. Trimming removed 6 bases from V and 14 bases from J, with 16 bases in between. Here the CDR3 DNA reads TGTGCTAGTGGGACTACTAGTAGAGCTCTGTTTTTT. This gives the protein CASGTTSRALFF. Supplemented by reference TRBV12-5 and TRBJ2-2, the full variable domain reads DARVTQTPRHKVTEMGQEVTMRCQPILGHNTVFWYRQTMMQGLELLAYFRNRAPLDDSGMPKDRFSAEMPDATLATLKIQPSEPRDSAVYFCASGTTSRALFFGEGSRLTVL.

The chain links TRBV11-2 to TRBJ2-3; perhaps TRBD1 as D (6 bases). V was cut by 1 base and J by 2 bases, with 13 bases left in between. This CDR3 is 16 amino acids long. Per the germline V gene, CDR1 is SGHAT and CDR2 is FQNNGV. This chain's CDR3 is CASSLGMGANTDTQYF. The CDR3 nucleotides read TGTGCCAGCAGCTTAGGTATGGGGGCGAACACAGATACGCAGTATTTT.